This is a list of T cell receptor beta chains from one sample in a study of CD8 T cells in Susac syndrome. TCRdb passed the immunoSEQ multiplex PCR reads through MiXCR, listing each CDR3 protein once. In the table there are 110,000 to 150,000 distinct CDR3 sequences, approximately 95% of which are singletons. Sequences were obtained from CD8+ T cells from PBMCs. All receptors come from a human donor in good health. Both conserved end residues are part of each CDR3. A D gene is named only where the DNA matches it firmly. Some rows have no size entry. The others give once, few or many, or a class for an expanded clone.

V gene: TRBV11-2; D gene: TRBD1; J gene: TRBJ2-5; clone size: -; CDR3 protein: CASSHRDRWGETQYF; CDR3 DNA: TGTGCCAGCAGCCACCGGGACAGGTGGGGGGAGACCCAGTACTTC
V gene: TRBV18; D gene: TRBD2; J gene: TRBJ2-1; clone size: -; CDR3 protein: CASSPPVGGDEQFF; CDR3 DNA: TGTGCCAGCTCACCACCGGTGGGAGGGGATGAGCAGTTCTTC
V gene: TRBV7-9; D gene: -; J gene: TRBJ2-1; clone size: -; CDR3 protein: CASSHSVVEYNEQFF; CDR3 DNA: TGTGCCAGCAGCCACTCCGTAGTAGAATACAATGAGCAGTTCTTC
V gene: TRBV15; D gene: -; J gene: TRBJ2-5; clone size: -; CDR3 protein: CATSRGPQETQYF; CDR3 DNA: TGTGCCACCAGCAGAGGGCCCCAAGAGACCCAGTACTTC
V gene: TRBV4-3; D gene: TRBD2; J gene: TRBJ2-1; clone size: -; CDR3 protein: CASSQKPSGTYNEQFF; CDR3 DNA: TGCGCCAGCAGCCAGAAACCTAGCGGGACCTACAATGAGCAGTTCTTC
V gene: TRBV9; D gene: -; J gene: TRBJ1-1; clone size: -; CDR3 protein: CASSAKTAMNTEAFF; CDR3 DNA: TGTGCCAGCAGCGCCAAGACTGCTATGAACACTGAAGCTTTCTTT
V gene: TRBV27; D gene: TRBD2; J gene: TRBJ2-3; clone size: -; CDR3 protein: CASRTGLVPDTQYF; CDR3 DNA: TGTGCCAGCAGAACGGGACTAGTTCCAGATACGCAGTATTTT
V gene: TRBV9; D gene: -; J gene: TRBJ2-1; clone size: -; CDR3 protein: CASSVDRDNEQFF; CDR3 DNA: TGTGCCAGCAGCGTAGATAGGGACAATGAGCAGTTCTTC
V gene: TRBV15; D gene: -; J gene: TRBJ2-7; clone size: -; CDR3 protein: CATKTAYEQYF; CDR3 DNA: TGTGCCACCAAAACAGCCTACGAGCAGTACTTC
V gene: TRBV13; D gene: TRBD1; J gene: TRBJ2-1; clone size: once; CDR3 protein: CASSSQGEGINEQFF; CDR3 DNA: TGTGCCAGCAGCTCACAGGGGGAAGGGATAAATGAGCAGTTCTTC